This T cell receptor beta chain was sequenced during a study of T-cell memory formation after mild COVID-19 (dated by TCRdb to the early 2020s). Context from the whole study: Most TCR sequence clusters were specific to one of the two donors. The cohort was made up of two young adult volunteers, one female and one male, who were previously healthy. In a couple of donors, T-cell clones that expanded and contracted after mild COVID-19 were tracked by sequencing TCRalpha and TCRbeta repertoires over time. Here is what the overall study found, with its caveats: From day 15 to 85, contracting clones showed balanced CD4/CD8 phenotypes, whereas a second wave of clones that expanded from day 15 to 37 leaned towards CD4+. Contracting CD4+ clones were found mainly in CM and EM memory subsets, while CD8+ clones were enriched in EMRA. Some responding clones were detected in pre-infection memory, which suggested that pre-existing cross-reactive memory T cells had joined the SARS-CoV-2 response. The study included only two mild cases, and larger cohorts that include severe cases with pre-infection samples were judged to be necessary. SARS-CoV-2 specificity was not confirmed for the second-wave clones peaking on day 37.

Ficoll-Paque density gradient centrifugation was the method used to isolate PBMCs. The sequencing machine was an Illumina NovaSeq 6000. cDNA libraries for TCRalpha and TCRbeta were prepared by 5'RACE using constant-segment primers, with sample barcodes and unique molecular identifiers added. Trizol reagent was used to extract RNA from every sample. The libraries were amplified in two PCR steps, and the second step added a second sample barcode and Illumina TruSeq adapters. Sequencing of libraries was performed on an Illumina NovaSeq with 2 x 150 bp paired-end reads. Per the authors' processing: With migec v1.2.7, reads were demultiplexed and then collapsed into UMI-guided consensus sequences. Using mixcr v2.1.11, UMI consensuses were aligned to TRA and TRB V and J templates and then assembled into clonotypes. Clonotypes were classified as expanded or contracted when called significant by both edgeR and NoisET, with noise models trained on biological replicates. For edgeR calls, the thresholds were a false discovery rate-adjusted p below 0.01 and a log2 fold-change of 1. As an exploratory analysis of dynamics, max-normalized trajectories of the 1000 most abundant clonotypes were examined by PCA with hierarchical clustering. Separately sequenced CD4+ and CD8+ repertoires were used to assign the CD4 or CD8 phenotype of responding clones. TCRdb applied fastp at Q25 and MiXCR to the public reads, then kept only in-frame beta chains. Rows are combined by CDR3 protein, so each entry shows the most common genes and DNA. These V and J calls are TCRdb output, not the study's own analysis. The sample profile shows roughly 410,000 distinct CDR3 sequences; approximately 24% of them were found once. The ten top clones hold 8.5% to 10% of the sample.

As regards this clonotype: The antigen it binds to is not known. No base-level quality is on record; no much larger clone is a single base apart.

According to the germline V gene, CDR1 reads SGHVS and CDR2 reads FNYEAQ. Trimming leaves V shorter by 1 base and J shorter by 2 bases, with the junction holding 8 bases beyond the gene matches. Taken from cysteine to phenylalanine, the CDR3 has 17 residues. Here the CDR3 DNA is all that survives: 51 bases in frame from base 1. The rearranged segments are TRBV7-6 and TRBJ2-5, with 9 bases in between that match TRBD2. This clonotype was obtained from an adult woman who had mild COVID-19 (a few samples of this study predate the infection). The sample titles of this study are shuffled in the database, so cell type and time point are left out; the donor was told from shared clones. The specimen was PBMCs or a T cell subset sorted from them (not recorded which). The CDR3 has the sequence CASSLGLAVAIQETQYF. The nucleotides are TGTGCCAGCAGCTTAGGACTAGCGGTGGCAATTCAAGAGACCCAGTACTTC.